The clone carrying this TCR beta chain has ten or more counts. Antigen: not known. The data derive from a study of T cells in Graves' hyperthyroidism and ophthalmopathy. Study-wide findings and caveats: The model predicted ophthalmopathy a median approximately 6.3 months before onset.

Germline CDR1 and CDR2: SGHRS and YFSETQ. The CDR3 contains 14 residues. With 0 bases clipped from V and 6 bases from J, the junction kept 5 bases outside the gene matches. TCR beta CDR3 regions were amplified from RNA. First-round RT-PCR with HTBI primers amplified the TCR CDR3 region. TCRdb redid the calling of the multiplex PCR reads with MiXCR, one entry per CDR3 protein. Counted here are around 420,000 distinct CDR3 sequences, around 16% occurring once; the ten biggest clones make up 7.5% to 9%. This clonotype originated in a woman aged 18-30 years with Graves' hyperthyroidism. The material sequenced was blood. The chain links TRBV5-1 to TRBJ2-5, with TRBD2 matching 7 bases. CDR3 sequence: CASSLVQGGKTQYF. The CDR3, as DNA: TGCGCCAGCAGCTTGGTGCAGGGAGGGAAGACCCAGTACTTC.